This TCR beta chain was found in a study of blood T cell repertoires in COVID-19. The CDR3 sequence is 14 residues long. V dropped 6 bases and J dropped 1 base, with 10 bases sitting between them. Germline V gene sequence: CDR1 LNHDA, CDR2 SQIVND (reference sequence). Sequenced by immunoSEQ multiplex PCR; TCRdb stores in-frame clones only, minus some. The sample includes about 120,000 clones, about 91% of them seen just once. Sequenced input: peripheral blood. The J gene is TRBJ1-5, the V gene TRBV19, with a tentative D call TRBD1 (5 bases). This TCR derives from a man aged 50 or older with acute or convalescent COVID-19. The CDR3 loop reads CASRMGGSNQPQHF. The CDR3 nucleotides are TGTGCCAGTAGAATGGGGGGAAGCAATCAGCCCCAGCATTTT.